Given below is one T cell receptor beta chain in context. Repertoires were generated with immunoSEQ multiplex PCR, while TCRdb's copy carries only in-frame clones and drops some. The sample holds about 1,500,000 clones, roughly 96% seen once. The entry originates in a study of shared clonotypes between healthy human individuals. This CDR3 is 15 amino acids long. CDR1 SGHRS and CDR2 YFSETQ come from the germline V gene. J was trimmed by 4 bases and V by 1 base; bases with no gene match: 5. The sample was naive CD4+ T cells sorted from blood. Specified subset: CD45RA+ positively selected. The chain joins TRBV5-1 to TRBJ2-7; 10 nucleotides agree with TRBD2. The receptor comes from a man aged 25-45 years in good health. CDR3 nucleotide sequence: TGCGCCAGCAGCTTGAGGAGCGGGAGGGGGTACGAGCAGTACTTC. This encodes CASSLRSGRGYEQYF.